A selection of T cell receptor beta chains follows, all from one sample in a study of blood T cell repertoires in COVID-19. The protocol was immunoSEQ multiplex PCR, while the TCRdb copy is restricted to in-frame clones and leaves out a portion. Of under 500,000 clones in the sample, nearly 90% were seen once. What was sequenced was PBMCs or T cells enriched from blood (not recorded which). Receptors originate from a woman between 18 and 30 years old with acute COVID-19. Both conserved end residues are part of each CDR3. The D gene is left open where the match is weak. The size of a clone is reported for some rows only, either as once, few or many, or as a class for expanded clones.

-	TRBV11-2	TRBJ2-7	-	TGTGCCAGCAGCTTAGATCCCGGACCGGGGGGCAAGAAGTACTTC	CASSLDPGPGGKKYF
TRBD1	TRBV23-1	TRBJ1-4	-	TGCGCCAGCAGTCAAACAACAGTTGCCGGACAGGGGGTCGTAAAACTGTTTTTT	CASSQTTVAGQGVVKLFF
TRBD1	TRBV9	TRBJ1-2	-	TGTGCCAGCAGCGGACAGGGGGCGTATCATGGCTACACCTTC	CASSGQGAYHGYTF
TRBD1	TRBV6-4	TRBJ1-6	-	TGTGCCAGCAGTGACAAAACAGGGGGCGCAGATTCACCCCTCCACTTT	CASSDKTGGADSPLHF
TRBD1	TRBV29-1	TRBJ2-1	-	TGCAGCGTTCGTGTGAACAGGGGTTTTAACTTAGGGCAGTTCTTC	CSVRVNRGFNLGQFF
TRBD1	TRBV7-9	TRBJ1-4	-	TGTGCCAGCGGGGGACAGTTACTGGGCGAAAAACTGTTTTTT	CASGGQLLGEKLFF
TRBD1	TRBV7-3	TRBJ1-1	-	TGTGCCAGCAGCCGACCCGGGACAGTTGAAGCTTTCTTT	CASSRPGTVEAFF
-	TRBV3-1/TRBV3-2	TRBJ1-1	-	TGTGCCAGCAGCCAAGATTCGTTATCCAGCGGTTTGTTCACTGAAGCTTTCTTT	CASSQDSLSSGLFTEAFF
-	TRBV19	TRBJ2-2	-	TGTGCCAGTAGTATTGGCCCGCGCAGCGTCCCCGGGGAGCTGTTTTTT	CASSIGPRSVPGELFF
TRBD1	TRBV5-8	TRBJ1-5	once	TGTGCCAGCAGCTTGGGGGTGACAGGGAACAATCAGCCCCAGCATTTT	CASSLGVTGNNQPQHF
TRBD2	TRBV7-7	TRBJ2-7	-	TGTGCTAGCAGCCCTAGGAGCGGGGCCGCTTACGAGCAGTACTTC	CASSPRSGAAYEQYF
TRBD1	TRBV25-1	TRBJ2-5	once	TGTGCCAGCAGTGAATTGACAGGGTTTGAGGAGACCCAGTACTTC	CASSELTGFEETQYF
TRBD1	TRBV10-1	TRBJ1-1	-	TGCGCCAGCAGCCTTACAGGGGGCACTGAAGCTTTCTTT	CASSLTGGTEAFF
-	TRBV7-9	TRBJ1-1	-	TGTGCCAGCAGCTTAGGCAGGGGTTACACTGAAGCTTTCTTT	CASSLGRGYTEAFF
-	TRBV3-1/TRBV3-2	TRBJ2-2	-	TGTGCCAGCAGCCAGACAACGGTATTGCCCGGGGAGCTGTTTTTT	CASSQTTVLPGELFF
-	TRBV13	TRBJ2-7	-	TGTGCCAGCAGCTTATGGGGACCGGGGAGGGGGGAGCAGTACTTC	CASSLWGPGRGEQYF
TRBD2	TRBV9	TRBJ2-5	-	TGTGCCAGCAGCCCACGATTGATGGCGGGAGTGGAGACCCAGTACTTC	CASSPRLMAGVETQYF
-	TRBV6-5	TRBJ2-7	-	TGTGCCAGCAGTTACGGCAGGGTGGACTACGAGCAGTACTTC	CASSYGRVDYEQYF
TRBD1	TRBV4-1	TRBJ2-1	-	TGCGCCAGCAGCCACCCGGGACAGGGGTACAATGAGCAGTTCTTC	CASSHPGQGYNEQFF
-	TRBV28	TRBJ2-7	-	TGTGCCCGACAGACTTTCAGTATGTCGAGCTACGAGCAGTACTTC	CARQTFSMSSYEQYF
-	TRBV7-8	TRBJ1-5	-	TGTGCCAGCAGCTTGGCTGGGGGCCTGAAGGTCCAGCATTTT	CASSLAGGLKVQHF
TRBD1	TRBV12-3/TRBV12-4	TRBJ1-1	-	TGTGCCAGCTCCAGGGGGTTAACTGAAGCTTTCTTT	CASSRGLTEAFF
-	TRBV27	TRBJ2-7	-	TGTGCCAGCACGCCTGGGCAGGGAGGTAACGAGCAGTACTTC	CASTPGQGGNEQYF
-	TRBV19	TRBJ1-4	-	TGTGCCAGTACCCCAGGGACTAATGAAAAACTGTTTTTT	CASTPGTNEKLFF
-	TRBV10-3	TRBJ1-4	-	TGTGCCATCAGTGAGTCAGCGGGAGGGAATGAAAAACTGTTTTTT	CAISESAGGNEKLFF
TRBD1	TRBV7-8	TRBJ2-3	-	TGTGCCAGCAGCTTATTGGGGACAGGGTTGGCAGATACGCAGTATTTT	CASSLLGTGLADTQYF
TRBD1	TRBV25-1	TRBJ1-3	-	TGTGCCAGCAGTGAAGGGACAGGCTCTGGAAACACCATATATTTT	CASSEGTGSGNTIYF
TRBD1	TRBV10-3	TRBJ1-1	once	TGTGCCATCAGTGTCGGACAGGGGGCAGGCACTGAAGCTTTCTTT	CAISVGQGAGTEAFF
TRBD1	TRBV5-1	TRBJ2-5	-	TGCGCCAGCAGCCAGGGGACAGGGGGCGAAGAGACCCAGTACTTC	CASSQGTGGEETQYF
TRBD1	TRBV5-1	TRBJ1-1	-	TGCGCCAGCAGCGCAGGGGGCTCGAACACTGAAGCTTTCTTT	CASSAGGSNTEAFF
-	TRBV6-2/TRBV6-3	TRBJ2-5	-	TGTGCCAGCAGTTACTCGATTGACACGGGGGAGACCCAGTACTTC	CASSYSIDTGETQYF
-	TRBV7-2	TRBJ1-4	-	TGTGCCAGCAGCCTATTTTATGGGGAGGAAAAACTGTTTTTT	CASSLFYGEEKLFF
TRBD1	TRBV27	TRBJ2-7	-	TGTGCCAGCTCAATGTCCGGGACAGTCTCCTACGAGCAGTACTTC	CASSMSGTVSYEQYF
-	TRBV7-2	TRBJ1-6	-	TGTGCCAGCAGCGTTATGGGGGGAGGGACGGATAATTCACCCCTCCACTTT	CASSVMGGGTDNSPLHF
-	TRBV28	TRBJ1-3	-	TGTGCCATTACAGCTGGAAACACCATATATTTT	CAITAGNTIYF
-	TRBV27	TRBJ2-1	-	TGTGCCAGCAGAGATTCGGGGGGCCCTGGCAATGAGCAGTTCTTC	CASRDSGGPGNEQFF
-	TRBV7-9	TRBJ1-6	-	TGTGCCAGCAGCGGGCGGGGTAGTGGAAATTCACCCCTCCACTTT	CASSGRGSGNSPLHF
-	TRBV7-3	TRBJ1-1	-	TGTGCCAGCAGCTCGACACCCGCAGAGAACACTGAAGCTTTCTTT	CASSSTPAENTEAFF
TRBD1	TRBV7-2	TRBJ1-2	-	TGTGCCAGCAGCCCCTTCCGGACAGGAGTCAATAACTATGGCTACACCTTC	CASSPFRTGVNNYGYTF
TRBD2	TRBV2	TRBJ2-1	-	TGTGCCAGCAGCTCATTAGCGGGGCGAGTATATGAGCAGTTCTTC	CASSSLAGRVYEQFF
TRBD1	TRBV4-1	TRBJ1-1	-	TGCGCCAGCAGCACCTACAGGGGCCAGAACACTGAAGCTTTCTTT	CASSTYRGQNTEAFF
-	TRBV19	TRBJ2-7	-	TGTGCCAGTAGCCCTAGGTTTGCGGGATCCTACGAGCAGTACTTC	CASSPRFAGSYEQYF
-	TRBV19	TRBJ1-1	once	TGTGCCAGTAGTGCACGGGACACTGAAGCTTTCTTT	CASSARDTEAFF
-	TRBV7-2	TRBJ2-1	-	TGTGCCAGCAGCTTAGCGCGGGGCACCTACAATGAGCAGTTCTTC	CASSLARGTYNEQFF
-	TRBV27	TRBJ1-1	-	TGTGCCAGCAGCTCGGACACTTACTTGAACACTGAAGCTTTCTTT	CASSSDTYLNTEAFF
TRBD2	TRBV5-1	TRBJ2-3	-	TGCGCCAGCAGAGGAGCGGGAGGCACAGATACGCAGTATTTT	CASRGAGGTDTQYF
TRBD2	TRBV19	TRBJ2-1	-	TGTGCCAGTAGTTTGACTAGCGGGAGACTTCAAGGTGAGCAGTTCTTC	CASSLTSGRLQGEQFF
-	TRBV28	TRBJ1-5	-	TGTGCCAGCAGCTTATGGGGTGATAGGGGAAATCAGCCCCAGCATTTT	CASSLWGDRGNQPQHF
TRBD1	TRBV11-2	TRBJ1-1	once	TGTGCCAGCAGCTTAGATACAGGGGGCAGGGCTGAAGCTTTCTTT	CASSLDTGGRAEAFF
-	TRBV6-5	TRBJ2-7	-	TGTGCCAGCAAACTATACGAGCAGTACTTC	CASKLYEQYF
TRBD1	TRBV4-1	TRBJ2-1	once	TGCGCCAGCAGCCAAGAGCGAGGGACAGGGTACAATGAGCAGTTCTTC	CASSQERGTGYNEQFF
-	TRBV7-9	TRBJ2-1	once	TGTGCCAGCCGCCGGCCGGACTACCGATACAATGAGCAGTTCTTC	CASRRPDYRYNEQFF
-	TRBV9	TRBJ2-1	once	TGTGCCAGCAGCGTAGTCAGTACAGGAAACAATGAGCAGTTCTTC	CASSVVSTGNNEQFF
-	TRBV10-3	TRBJ1-6	few	TGTGCCATCAGTGATCGGGGTGGCGCTTCACCCCTCCACTTT	CAISDRGGASPLHF
TRBD1	TRBV6-5	TRBJ2-7	-	TGTGCCAGCAGACGGACAGGGACCTACGAGCAGTACTTC	CASRRTGTYEQYF
-	TRBV28	TRBJ1-2	-	TGTGCCAGCAGTTTTTTCAGGGTAGATGGCTACACCTTC	CASSFFRVDGYTF
-	TRBV29-1	TRBJ1-5	-	TGCAGCGTTGGAGCAGGTGAGAATCAGCCCCAGCATTTT	CSVGAGENQPQHF
TRBD2	TRBV2	TRBJ2-7	-	TGTGCCAGCACCCGACTAGCGGGAGGAGATTTTTACGAGCAGTACTTC	CASTRLAGGDFYEQYF